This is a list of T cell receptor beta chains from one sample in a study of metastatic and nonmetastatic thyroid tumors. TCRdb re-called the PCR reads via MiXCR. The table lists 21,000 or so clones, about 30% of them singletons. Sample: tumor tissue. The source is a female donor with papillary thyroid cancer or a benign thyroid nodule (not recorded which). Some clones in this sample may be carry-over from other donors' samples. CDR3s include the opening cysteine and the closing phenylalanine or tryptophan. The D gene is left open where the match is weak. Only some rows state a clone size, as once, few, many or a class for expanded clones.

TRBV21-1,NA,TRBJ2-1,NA,TGTGCCAGCAGTAAGCTCTTTGGGGGAGGGTGGTGGGGTACTTCGAATGAGCAGTTCTTC,CASSKLFGGGWWGTSNEQFF
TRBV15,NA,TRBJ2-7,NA,TGTGCCACCAGCAGAGACCGTGGACAGTCCTACGAGCAGTACTTC,CATSRDRGQSYEQYF
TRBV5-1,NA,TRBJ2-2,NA,TGCGCCAGCATCTTGGCCGTGGAGCTGTTTTTT,CASILAVELFF
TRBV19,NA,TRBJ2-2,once,TGTGCCAGTAGTATAGGGATGTGGGGGATCGGGGAGCTGTTTTTT,CASSIGMWGIGELFF
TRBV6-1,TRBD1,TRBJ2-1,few,TGTGCCAGCAGTGCGGGACAGGAGGGGGCTGAGTTATTC,CASSAGQEGAELF
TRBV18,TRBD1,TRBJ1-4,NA,TGTGCCAGCTCATCGGACGGGACAGCTGGTGAAAAACTGTTTTTT,CASSSDGTAGEKLFF
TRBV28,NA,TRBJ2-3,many,TGTGCCAGCAGTTTACCCACCACAGATACGCAGTATTTT,CASSLPTTDTQYF
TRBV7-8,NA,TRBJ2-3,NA,TGTGCCAGCAGCTTAGCGGGGGGACCAGATACTCATTATTTT,CASSLAGGPDTHYF
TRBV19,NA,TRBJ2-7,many,TGTGCCAGTAGTATATATCCCCTCAAAGGGTGCGAGCAGTACTTC,CASSIYPLKGCEQYF
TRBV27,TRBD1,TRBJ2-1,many,TGTGCCAGCAGTTTAGGGACAGGGGGCTACAATGAGCAGTTCTTC,CASSLGTGGYNEQFF
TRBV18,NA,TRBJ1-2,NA,TGTGCCAGCTCACCACTCGGTACAGGGTCTAACTATGGCTACACCTTC,CASSPLGTGSNYGYTF
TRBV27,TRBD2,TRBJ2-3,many,TGTGCCAGCAGTTTCCTAGCGGGGGGGCTTGCAGATACGCAGTATTTT,CASSFLAGGLADTQYF
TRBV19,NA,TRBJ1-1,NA,TGTGCCAGCCGCGGCCGGGTCGGCGCCACTGAAGCTTTCTTT,CASRGRVGATEAFF
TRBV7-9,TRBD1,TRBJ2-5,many,TGTGCCAGCAGCTACAGGGGGCAGGCGGAGACCCAGTACTTC,CASSYRGQAETQYF